These T cell receptor beta chains were read from a single sample in a study of control samples from healthy donors and cancer patients. Profiled with immunoSEQ multiplex PCR; TCRdb holds only in-frame clones, not every one. Of approximately 2,500 clones in the sample, around 98% were seen once. Sequences were obtained from PBMCs. These receptors originate from an older man with head and neck cancer. The CDR3 runs from the conserved cysteine through the conserved F or W. Each record gives: D gene, J gene, V gene, clone size, CDR3 DNA, CDR3 protein. A D gene is named only where the DNA matches it firmly. Expanded clones get a size class; other rows say once, few or many, or leave the size out.

D: TRBD2; J: TRBJ2-5; V: TRBV5-4; size: -; DNA: TGTGCCAGCAGCCTAGCGGGGGCTCGGGAGACCCAGTACTTC; CDR3: CASSLAGARETQYF
D: -; J: TRBJ1-1; V: TRBV28; size: -; DNA: TGTGCCAGCAGTTTATCGGGAACTGAAGCTTTCTTT; CDR3: CASSLSGTEAFF
D: -; J: TRBJ2-2; V: TRBV7-9; size: -; DNA: TGTGCCAGCAGCTTAGTAGCGGTGAACACCGGGGAGCTGTTTTTT; CDR3: CASSLVAVNTGELFF
D: TRBD1; J: TRBJ2-2; V: TRBV7-9; size: -; DNA: TGTGCCAGCAGCTCCTCAGGGGGCGCGGCCGGGGAGCTGTTTTTT; CDR3: CASSSSGGAAGELFF
D: TRBD1; J: TRBJ2-3; V: TRBV7-9; size: -; DNA: TGTGCCAGCAGTCAGGGGGCTTTTACCACAGATACGCAGTATTTT; CDR3: CASSQGAFTTDTQYF
D: -; J: TRBJ1-5; V: TRBV25-1; size: -; DNA: TGTGCCAGCAGTCGCCGGGGGGATCATCAGCCCCAGCATTTT; CDR3: CASSRRGDHQPQHF
D: TRBD1; J: TRBJ2-3; V: TRBV3-1/TRBV3-2; size: -; DNA: TGTGCCAGCAGCCAAGGGACAGGGGCATATACGCAGTATTTT; CDR3: CASSQGTGAYTQYF
D: TRBD1; J: TRBJ1-2; V: TRBV27; size: -; DNA: TGTGCCAGCAGTTTAGGCGGGACAGGGGGTGGCTACACCTTC; CDR3: CASSLGGTGGGYTF
D: -; J: TRBJ2-5; V: TRBV5-1; size: once; DNA: TGCGCCAGCAGCTTGCCAGGAGCGAACCAAGAGACCCAGTACTTC; CDR3: CASSLPGANQETQYF
D: TRBD2; J: TRBJ2-5; V: TRBV19; size: -; DNA: TGTGCCAGTAGTATAGGTAGTAGCGGGGAGACCCAGTACTTC; CDR3: CASSIGSSGETQYF
D: -; J: TRBJ2-5; V: TRBV5-6; size: -; DNA: TGTGCCAGCAGCTTGAACCTCCAAGAGACCCAGTACTTC; CDR3: CASSLNLQETQYF
D: TRBD2; J: TRBJ2-7; V: TRBV7-9; size: -; DNA: TGTGCCAGCAGTTCGAGCGGGGGGGTCGAGCAGTACTTC; CDR3: CASSSSGGVEQYF
D: TRBD1; J: TRBJ2-7; V: TRBV7-8; size: -; DNA: TGTGCCAGCAGCTCCGGGACAGGGGGTCCCCAGTACTTC; CDR3: CASSSGTGGPQYF
D: -; J: TRBJ1-3; V: TRBV27; size: -; DNA: TGTGCCAGCAGTTTGCCAGGGTCTGGAAACACCATATATTTT; CDR3: CASSLPGSGNTIYF
D: -; J: TRBJ1-1; V: TRBV19; size: -; DNA: TGTGCCACCTCAAGGTCAACCAACACTGAAGCTTTCTTT; CDR3: CATSRSTNTEAFF
D: -; J: TRBJ1-1; V: TRBV19; size: -; DNA: TGTGCCAGTAGTATAGGTCTGTACACTGAAGCTTTCTTT; CDR3: CASSIGLYTEAFF
D: TRBD2; J: TRBJ2-1; V: TRBV10-3; size: -; DNA: TGTGCCATCAGTGAAGTACCGGCGGGAGGTAATGAGCAGTTCTTC; CDR3: CAISEVPAGGNEQFF
D: -; J: TRBJ1-4; V: TRBV9; size: -; DNA: TGTGCCAGCAGCCCCCAGGCGACAGCAACTAATGAAAAACTGTTTTTT; CDR3: CASSPQATATNEKLFF
D: -; J: TRBJ2-1; V: TRBV4-2; size: -; DNA: TGTGCCAGCAGCCAGAAAGACAATGAGCAGTTCTTC; CDR3: CASSQKDNEQFF
D: -; J: TRBJ2-3; V: TRBV5-4; size: once; DNA: TGTGCCAGCAGCCCCGCCTCTGAGCGGGTAGGGGATACGCAGTATTTT; CDR3: CASSPASERVGDTQYF
D: TRBD1; J: TRBJ2-7; V: TRBV28; size: -; DNA: TGTGCCAGCAAGGGGTCCTTCGACAGGGTCAACGAGCAGTACTTC; CDR3: CASKGSFDRVNEQYF
D: -; J: TRBJ1-5; V: TRBV9; size: -; DNA: TGTGCCAGCAGCGACAGTTATAGCAATCAGCCCCAGCATTTT; CDR3: CASSDSYSNQPQHF
D: -; J: TRBJ1-1; V: TRBV11-3; size: -; DNA: TGTGCCAGCAGCACCCCCGGGACATTGAACACTGAAGCTTTCTTT; CDR3: CASSTPGTLNTEAFF
D: -; J: TRBJ2-2; V: TRBV5-5; size: -; DNA: TGTGCCAGCAGCTTGGTGGGGGCCGGCACCGGGGAGCTGTTTTTT; CDR3: CASSLVGAGTGELFF
D: TRBD2; J: TRBJ2-7; V: TRBV24-1; size: -; DNA: TGTGCCACCAGTGACCTAACGACTAGCGGGGCCTACGAGCAGTACTTC; CDR3: CATSDLTTSGAYEQYF
D: -; J: TRBJ2-2; V: TRBV7-9; size: -; DNA: TGTGCCAGCAGTTTCACAGCCACCGGGGAGCTGTTTTTT; CDR3: CASSFTATGELFF
D: -; J: TRBJ1-1; V: TRBV30; size: -; DNA: TGTGCCTGGAGTGTAACTGGCACTGAAGCTTTCTTT; CDR3: CAWSVTGTEAFF
D: TRBD2; J: TRBJ2-1; V: TRBV7-9; size: -; DNA: TGTGCCAGCAGCTTCGGGACTAGCGCCAACAATGAGCAGTTCTTC; CDR3: CASSFGTSANNEQFF
D: TRBD2; J: TRBJ2-7; V: TRBV7-2; size: -; DNA: TGTGCCAGCAGCTTAGTTGCCCGGCCTAGCGGTTGGAACGAGCAGTACTTC; CDR3: CASSLVARPSGWNEQYF
D: -; J: TRBJ1-2; V: TRBV9; size: -; DNA: TGTGCCAGCAGCGCAGTACCGGGGACTCCAAGTGGCTACACCTTC; CDR3: CASSAVPGTPSGYTF
D: TRBD2; J: TRBJ2-1; V: TRBV9; size: once; DNA: TGTGCCAGCAGCCCCCGGAGTAGCGGGGGGCCGGGCGAGCAGTTCTTC; CDR3: CASSPRSSGGPGEQFF
D: TRBD2; J: TRBJ2-5; V: TRBV6-5; size: -; DNA: TGTGCCAGCAGTTTGTCTAGCGGGGCGCAAGAGACCCAGTACTTC; CDR3: CASSLSSGAQETQYF
D: TRBD1; J: TRBJ2-7; V: TRBV5-4; size: -; DNA: TGTGCCAGCAGCGGAGCGACAGGGTCCGAGCAGTACTTC; CDR3: CASSGATGSEQYF
D: -; J: TRBJ1-1; V: TRBV7-8; size: -; DNA: TGTGCCAGCAGCTTAGAGGAAGGGAGAACCACTGAAGCTTTCTTT; CDR3: CASSLEEGRTTEAFF
D: -; J: TRBJ2-7; V: TRBV11-2; size: -; DNA: TGTGCCAGCAGAGGGGGGCCTTCCGAGCAGTACTTC; CDR3: CASRGGPSEQYF
D: -; J: TRBJ1-2; V: TRBV5-1; size: -; DNA: TGCGCCAGCAGCTTGGATGGCAGCTCTTTGGTGGGCTACACCTTC; CDR3: CASSLDGSSLVGYTF
D: -; J: TRBJ2-2; V: TRBV7-9; size: -; DNA: TGTGCCAGCGAGTTGGGAGACACCGGGGAGCTGTTTTTT; CDR3: CASELGDTGELFF
D: -; J: TRBJ1-4; V: TRBV25-1; size: -; DNA: TGTGCCAGCAGTGGACAGGACCTAAATGAAAAACTGTTTTTT; CDR3: CASSGQDLNEKLFF
D: TRBD2; J: TRBJ2-5; V: TRBV6-2/TRBV6-3; size: -; DNA: TGTGCCAGCAGTTACCGGGCCGGGGGGATGGAGACCCAGTACTTC; CDR3: CASSYRAGGMETQYF
D: TRBD1; J: TRBJ2-5; V: TRBV24-1; size: -; DNA: TGTGCCACCAGTGATCACAGGGGTATGAGAGAGACCCAGTACTTC; CDR3: CATSDHRGMRETQYF